The 18 T cell receptor beta chains given below trace back to one sample, sequenced in a study of immune evolution from preneoplasia to lung adenocarcinoma. Here immunoSEQ multiplex PCR was the method, and the copy in TCRdb shows in-frame clones only, minus some. The repertoire has 7,000 or so clones, under 85% of them found once; the top ten carry 15% to 20%. The specimen sequenced was FFPE adjacent normal lung tissue. These receptor sequences come from a person between 65 and 80 years old with lung adenocarcinoma.

The rearrangement joins TRBV6-4 to TRBJ1-1; TRBD1 agrees at 8 bases. Trimming at V came to 6 bases and at J to 0 bases, leaving 6 bases not matched to a gene. CDR3 length equals 15 residues. Germline V gene data show CDR1 as MRHNA and CDR2 as SNTAGT. The CDR3 DNA is TGTGCCAGCAGGGAACAGGGGGTACTGAACACTGAAGCTTTCTTT. Its protein product is CASREQGVLNTEAFF.

The rearrangement uses TRBV12-5 and TRBJ1-5; a possible D gene is TRBD1 (6 bases). Germline assignment: CDR1 LGHNT and CDR2 FRNRAP. CDR3 length: 17 residues. Trimming shortened V by 1 base and J by 3 bases, and 16 bases separated the two germline ends. CDR3 protein: CASGLGGGGPSNQPQHF. CDR3 in DNA: TGTGCTAGTGGTTTGGGTGGCGGGGGGCCCTCCAATCAGCCCCAGCATTTT. Full variable domain (rest looked up from reference TRBV12-5 and TRBJ1-5): DARVTQTPRHKVTEMGQEVTMRCQPILGHNTVFWYRQTMMQGLELLAYFRNRAPLDDSGMPKDRFSAEMPDATLATLKIQPSEPRDSAVYFCASGLGGGGPSNQPQHFGDGTRLSIL.

This rearrangement joins TRBV19 to TRBJ1-4; D not resolved. The CDR3 is made up of 11 amino acids. Trimming cost V 8 bases and J 7 bases, with 8 bases left between them. Germline V lookup: CDR1 LNHDA, CDR2 SQIVND (reference sequence). The CDR3 nucleotides read TGTGCCAGTGGGTGGGGTGAAAAACTGTTTTTT. Translating gives CASGWGEKLFF.

In this sample, this clone turned up once. J is TRBJ2-3 and V is TRBV7-9; 7 bases are a match to TRBD1. The V segment lost 2 bases and the J segment 2 bases; nucleotides outside the gene matches: 7. Germline CDR1 reads SEHNR; CDR2 reads FQNEAQ (reference sequence). The CDR3 is 16 amino acids. The CDR3 reads CASSLWDRQFTDTQYF. DNA of the CDR3: TGTGCCAGCAGCTTATGGGACAGACAATTCACAGATACGCAGTATTTT.

This chain connects TRBV27 to TRBJ2-3; 16 bases align to TRBD2. V lost 4 bases and J lost 0; bases outside the gene matches: 1. This CDR3 region has 17 residues. Germline CDR1 reads MNHEY; CDR2 reads SMNVEV (reference sequence). The CDR3 sequence: CASSSGLAGGSTDTQYF. CDR3 coding DNA: TGTGCCAGCAGTTCGGGACTAGCGGGGGGGAGCACAGATACGCAGTATTTT.

This sequence joins TRBV28 and TRBJ1-2, with D possibly matching TRBD1 (6 bases). Trimming removed 1 base at V and 2 bases at J, with 14 bases between. This CDR3 contains 16 residues. Germline V gene lookup returns CDR1 MDHEN and CDR2 SYDVKM. This CDR3 is CASSLSGQGLNYGYTF. DNA for the CDR3: TGTGCCAGCAGTTTATCCGGGCAGGGGTTGAACTATGGCTACACCTTC.

This chain joins TRBV5-1 and TRBJ2-6, with D uncertain. Germline V gene data show CDR1 as SGHRS and CDR2 as YFSETQ. Trimming took off 5 bases at V and 0 bases at J, with 12 bases between the two ends. The CDR3 consists of 16 residues. CDR3 residues: CASSKGIASGANVLTF. The CDR3 DNA is TGCGCCAGCAGTAAGGGAATAGCCTCTGGGGCCAACGTCCTGACTTTC.

By share of the sample, this clone is hyperexpanded. Other DNA variants within this sample encode the same CDR3. V gene TRBV20-1 combines with J gene TRBJ2-7, with D possibly TRBD2 on 5 matching bases. The length of the CDR3 is 11 residues. Germline V gene lookup returns CDR1 DFQATT and CDR2 SNEGSKA (reference sequence). The V gene lost 5 bases and the J gene lost 7 bases, with 12 bases spanning the gap. The CDR3 here is CSAAGSGEQYF. In nucleotides, the CDR3 is TGCAGTGCTGCGGGCTCGGGGGAGCAGTACTTC.

This clone was observed a few times. The chain links TRBV11-3 to TRBJ2-3; a possible D gene is TRBD1 (6 bases). The CDR3 is 11 amino acids. From germline, CDR1 is SGHNT and CDR2 YENEEA. V gave up 5 bases and J gave up 10 bases, with 10 bases separating them. CDR3 in amino acids: CASSKGVSQYF. CDR3 coding DNA: TGTGCCAGCAGCAAGGGGGTTTCGCAGTATTTT. Supplemented by reference TRBV11-3 and TRBJ2-3, the full variable domain reads EAGVVQSPRYKIIEKKQPVAFWCNPISGHNTLYWYLQNLGQGPELLIRYENEEAVDDSQLPKDRFSAERLKGVDSTLKIQPAELGDSAVYLCASSKGVSQYFGPGTRLTVL.

CDR3 coding DNA: TGCGCCAGCAGCTTATCAGGGTCCGGGGAGCTGTTTTTT. It specifies CASSLSGSGELFF. The J gene is TRBJ2-2, the V gene TRBV5-1; possible D gene TRBD1, 5 bases. Germline V gene lookup returns CDR1 SGHRS and CDR2 YFSETQ. The CDR3 consists of 13 residues. V gave up 2 bases and J gave up 6 bases, with 8 bases separating them.

V and J are TRBV9 and TRBJ1-2; 9 bases align to TRBD1. V trimming: 4 bases; J trimming: 0 bases; junction bases outside the gene matches: 7. The CDR3 totals 16 residues. Germline V gene sequence: CDR1 SGDLS, CDR2 YYNGEE. DNA for the CDR3: TGTGCCAGCAGCTTCGGACAGGGGTCCGCTAACTATGGCTACACCTTC. Protein sequence: CASSFGQGSANYGYTF.

The CDR3 DNA follows: TGTGCCAGCAGCCCCCAGTCAGGTGCAGGGCCCGGAAACACCATATATTTT. Translation: CASSPQSGAGPGNTIYF. The V and J genes are TRBV11-2 and TRBJ1-3, with a tentative D call TRBD1 (5 bases). Germline V gives CDR1 SGHAT, CDR2 FQNNGV. The CDR3 totals 17 residues. Trimming stripped 5 bases from V and 4 bases from J, with 21 bases between.

V and J are TRBV5-1 and TRBJ2-7, with D unresolved. This CDR3 has 14 amino acids. The germline CDR1 and CDR2 sequences are SGHRS and YFSETQ. V was trimmed by 0 bases and J by 0 bases, leaving 7 bases between them. The CDR3 here is CASSLGQASYEQYF. For the CDR3, the DNA is TGCGCCAGCAGCTTGGGGCAGGCCTCCTACGAGCAGTACTTC.

The rearrangement links TRBV5-4 to TRBJ1-1; 7 bases match TRBD1. From germline, CDR1 is SGHNT and CDR2 YYREEE (reference sequence). Trimming at V came to 0 bases and at J to 4 bases, leaving 3 bases not matched to a gene. The CDR3 runs to 14 residues. The chain's CDR3 is CASSLGYRGTEAFF. In DNA form, the CDR3 reads TGTGCCAGCAGCTTGGGTTACAGGGGCACTGAAGCTTTCTTT.

The V gene is TRBV7-8, the J gene TRBJ2-7, with D perhaps matching TRBD2 (7 bases). This CDR3 contains 14 residues. Germline loops: CDR1 SGHVS, CDR2 FQNEAQ. V was clipped by 5 bases and J by 4 bases, with 15 bases between them. CDR3 sequence (DNA): TGTGCCAGCAGCACGCGGACTAGGGGGTACGAGCAGTACTTC. This gives the protein CASSTRTRGYEQYF.

V gene TRBV29-1 combines with J gene TRBJ1-2; perhaps TRBD1 as D (5 bases). This CDR3 has 13 residues. Germline V CDR1 and CDR2: SQVTM, ANQGSEA. Trimming pared 6 bases from V and 7 bases from J, leaving 18 bases between. The CDR3 sequence is CSVAPRGDGGYTF. The CDR3 nucleotides are TGCAGCGTGGCACCGCGGGGGGATGGTGGCTACACCTTC.

The chain combines TRBV6-5 with TRBJ1-6; 8 bases are a match to TRBD1. V lost 0 bases and J lost 9; bases outside the gene matches: 4. This CDR3 has 15 residues. Per the germline V gene, CDR1 is MNHEY and CDR2 is SVGAGI. The CDR3, as DNA: TGTGCCAGCAGTTACTCGACAGGGGAGGTTTCACCCCTCCACTTT. Translation gives CASSYSTGEVSPLHF.

The rearrangement joins TRBV5-1 to TRBJ1-1; 8 bases fit TRBD1. The germline CDR1 and CDR2 sequences are SGHRS and YFSETQ. The CDR3 runs 13 residues. J gave up 7 bases and V 0 bases, and 2 bases lay outside the gene matches. CDR3 DNA: TGCGCCAGCAGCTTGGGGACAGGGATTGAAGCTTTCTTT. Translated: CASSLGTGIEAFF.